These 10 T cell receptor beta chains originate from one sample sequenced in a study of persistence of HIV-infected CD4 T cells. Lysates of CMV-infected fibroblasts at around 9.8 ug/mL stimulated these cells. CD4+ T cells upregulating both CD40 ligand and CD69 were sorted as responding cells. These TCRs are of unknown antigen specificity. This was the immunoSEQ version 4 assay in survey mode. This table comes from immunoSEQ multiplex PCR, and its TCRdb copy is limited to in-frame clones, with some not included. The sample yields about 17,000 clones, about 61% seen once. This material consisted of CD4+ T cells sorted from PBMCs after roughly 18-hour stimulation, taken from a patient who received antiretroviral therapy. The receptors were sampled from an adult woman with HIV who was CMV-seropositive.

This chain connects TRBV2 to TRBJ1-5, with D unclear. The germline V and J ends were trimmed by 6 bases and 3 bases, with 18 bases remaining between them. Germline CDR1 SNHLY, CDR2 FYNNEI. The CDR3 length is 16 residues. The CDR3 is CASSGSLDEPNQPQHF. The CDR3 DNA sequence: TGTGCCAGCAGCGGATCTCTGGACGAACCCAATCAGCCCCAGCATTTT.

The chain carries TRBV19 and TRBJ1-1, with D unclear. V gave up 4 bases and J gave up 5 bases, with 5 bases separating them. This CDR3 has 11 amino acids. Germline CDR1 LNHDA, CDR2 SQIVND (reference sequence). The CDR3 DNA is TGTGCCAGTAGTAGAGGTACTGAAGCTTTCTTT. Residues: CASSRGTEAFF. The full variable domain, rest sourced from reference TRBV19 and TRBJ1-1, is DGGITQSPKYLFRKEGQNVTLSCEQNLNHDAMYWYRQDPGQGLRLIYYSQIVNDFQKGDIAEGYSVSREKKESFPLTVTSAQKNPTAFYLCASSRGTEAFFGQGTRLTVV.

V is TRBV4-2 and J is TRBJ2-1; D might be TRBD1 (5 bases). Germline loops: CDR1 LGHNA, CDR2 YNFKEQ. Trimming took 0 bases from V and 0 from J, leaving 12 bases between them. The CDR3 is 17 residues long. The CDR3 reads CASSQDPKGHSYNEQFF. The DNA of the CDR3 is TGTGCCAGCAGCCAAGATCCTAAGGGGCACTCCTACAATGAGCAGTTCTTC.

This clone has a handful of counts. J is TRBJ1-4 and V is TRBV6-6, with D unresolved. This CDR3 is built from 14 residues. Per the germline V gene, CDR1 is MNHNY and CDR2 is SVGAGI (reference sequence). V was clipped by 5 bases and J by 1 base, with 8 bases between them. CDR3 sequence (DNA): TGTGCCAGCAGTGCCGGGAGAACTAATGAAAAACTGTTTTTT. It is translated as CASSAGRTNEKLFF.

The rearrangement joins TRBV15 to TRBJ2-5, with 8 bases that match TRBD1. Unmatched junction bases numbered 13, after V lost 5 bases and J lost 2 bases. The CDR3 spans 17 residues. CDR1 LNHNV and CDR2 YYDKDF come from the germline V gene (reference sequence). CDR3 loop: CATSSFGRTGRQETQYF. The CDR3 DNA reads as TGTGCCACCAGCTCATTTGGGCGGACAGGGAGACAAGAGACCCAGTACTTC. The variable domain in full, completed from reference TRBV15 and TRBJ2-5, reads DAMVIQNPRYQVTQFGKPVTLSCSQTLNHNVMYWYQQKSSQAPKLLFHYYDKDFNNEADTPDNFQSRRPNTSFCFLDIRSPGLGDTAMYLCATSSFGRTGRQETQYFGPGTRLLVL.

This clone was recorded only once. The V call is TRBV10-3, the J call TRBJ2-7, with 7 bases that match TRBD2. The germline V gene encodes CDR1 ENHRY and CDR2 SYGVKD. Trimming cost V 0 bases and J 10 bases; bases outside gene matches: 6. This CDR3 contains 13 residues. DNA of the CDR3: TGTGCCATCAGTGAGTCGGGGGGGACTATTCAGTACGTC. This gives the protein CAISESGGTIQYV.

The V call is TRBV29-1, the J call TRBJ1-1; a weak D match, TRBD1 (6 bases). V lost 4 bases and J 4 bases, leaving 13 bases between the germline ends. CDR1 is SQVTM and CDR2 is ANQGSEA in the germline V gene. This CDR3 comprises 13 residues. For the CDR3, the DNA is TGCAGCGTTGTAAGGGTACAGGGCACTGAAGCTTTCTTT. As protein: CSVVRVQGTEAFF.

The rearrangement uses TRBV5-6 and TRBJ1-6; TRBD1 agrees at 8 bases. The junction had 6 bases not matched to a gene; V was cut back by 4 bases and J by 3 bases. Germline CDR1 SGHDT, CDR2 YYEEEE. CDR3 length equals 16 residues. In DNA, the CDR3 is TGTGCCAGCAGCCCAGGACAGGGCGTCTATAATTCACCCCTCCACTTT. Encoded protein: CASSPGQGVYNSPLHF. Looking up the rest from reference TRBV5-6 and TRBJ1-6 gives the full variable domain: DAGVTQSPTHLIKTRGQQVTLRCSPKSGHDTVSWYQQALGQGPQFIFQYYEEEERQRGNFPDRFSGHQFPNYSSELNVNALLLGDSALYLCASSPGQGVYNSPLHFGNGTRLTVT.

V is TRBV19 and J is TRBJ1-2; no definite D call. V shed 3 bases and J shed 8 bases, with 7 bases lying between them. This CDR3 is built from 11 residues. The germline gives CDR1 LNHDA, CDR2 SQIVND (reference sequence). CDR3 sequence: CASSIGHGYTF. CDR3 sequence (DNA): TGTGCCAGTAGTATTGGGCACGGCTACACCTTC.

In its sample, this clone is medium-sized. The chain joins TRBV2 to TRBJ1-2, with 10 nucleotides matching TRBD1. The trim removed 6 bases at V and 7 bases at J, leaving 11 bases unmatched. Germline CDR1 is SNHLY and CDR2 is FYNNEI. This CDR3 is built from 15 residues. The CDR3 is CASRAGTGALGGYTF. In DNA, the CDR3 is TGTGCCAGCAGGGCGGGGACAGGGGCCCTCGGTGGCTACACCTTC.